Following are 20 T cell receptor beta chains from one sample sequenced in a study of blood T cells in healthy people across ages (dated by TCRdb to between 2015 and 2016). Receptor amplification or capture employed 5' RACE. The run used an Illumina HiSeq 2500. A second 7 to 11 cycle PCR used a sample-barcoded 5' primer and a J-beta primer mix. The raw public reads went through TCRdb reprocessing: fastp at Q25, MiXCR clone calling, in-frame beta chains kept. Rows are unified per CDR3 protein, each entry keeping the most common DNA and genes. Counted in this sample were about 720,000 distinct CDR3 sequences; roughly 25% of them appeared once. The ten largest clones represent around 3.6% of the sample. Separately, the same data were catalogued under a study of T cells of mothers and their children.

Specimen: blood. The receptors come from a boy aged 10-17 years in good health.

This clonotype has more than one count but fewer than ten. The chain uses TRBV4-1 and TRBJ2-7; D perhaps matches TRBD1 (5 bases). Germline CDR1 MGHRA, CDR2 YSYEKL. The CDR3 is made up of 15 amino acids. The V gene lost 0 bases and the J gene lost 3 bases, with 12 bases spanning the gap. In DNA, the CDR3 is TGCGCCAGCAGCCAAGACCCTGACAGAGACTACGAGCAGTACTTC. This sequence encodes CASSQDPDRDYEQYF.

A few counts support this clonotype. The chain joins TRBV5-1 to TRBJ2-2, with TRBD1 identical over 7 bases. The CDR3 consists of 16 residues. V was clipped by 3 bases and J by 4 bases; unmatched bases: 9. Germline V gene lookup returns CDR1 SGHRS and CDR2 YFSETQ. CDR3 coding DNA: TGCGCCAGCAGCTACTCCGGGACAGATTCCACCGGGGAGCTGTTTTTT. It translates to CASSYSGTDSTGELFF.

This clonotype showed up just a few times. The rearrangement uses TRBV6-2 or TRBV6-3 and TRBJ2-7; possible D gene TRBD1, 6 bases. CDR1 and CDR2 from the germline V gene are MNHEY and SVGEGT. The CDR3 is 15 residues long. Trimming removed 8 bases from V and 3 bases from J, with 20 bases in between. The CDR3 region is CASDWGPEQGYEQYF. In DNA form, the CDR3 reads TGTGCCAGCGACTGGGGGCCGGAGCAAGGCTACGAGCAGTACTTC.

This chain links TRBV6-1 with TRBJ1-2, with unresolved D. The CDR3 runs to 16 residues. Per germline, CDR1 MNHNS and CDR2 SASEGT. Trimming pared 2 bases from V and 2 bases from J, leaving 15 bases between. CDR3 nucleotides: TGTGCCAGCAGTGAAATCCTGAGCACGGGGAACTATGGCTACACCTTC. Translated: CASSEILSTGNYGYTF.

This clonotype has a single count. One junction end does not reproduce the germline sequence, and a read error may be involved. The chain is built from TRBV12-3 or TRBV12-4 and TRBJ1-3; D uncertain. The CDR3 extends over 13 amino acids. CDR3 sequence reads: CASSFVSGNTVYF. CDR3 sequence (DNA): TGTGCCAGCAGTTTTGTCTCTGGAAACACCGTATATTTT.

This chain joins TRBV28 and TRBJ2-2; 8 nucleotides agree with TRBD2. This CDR3 spans 15 amino acids. The germline V gene has CDR1 MDHEN and CDR2 SYDVKM. The J segment lost 4 bases and the V segment lost 4 bases, leaving 5 bases of the junction unmatched. This chain's CDR3 is CASSSRLASTGELFF. The CDR3 coding sequence is TGTGCCAGCAGTTCCCGACTAGCGAGCACCGGGGAGCTGTTTTTT.

This clonotype was seen a few times. The chain is built from TRBV4-1 and TRBJ2-5; no reliable D call. This CDR3 has 17 residues. The ends were cut back, 0 bases at V and 2 bases at J, with 16 bases in the middle. Germline CDR1 MGHRA, CDR2 YSYEKL. CDR3 loop: CASSQDPMFKFQETQYF. CDR3 sequence (DNA): TGCGCCAGCAGCCAAGACCCGATGTTTAAATTTCAAGAGACCCAGTACTTC.

This sequence joins TRBV18 and TRBJ2-4; D unresolved. The germline V gene has CDR1 KGHSH and CDR2 LQKENI. CDR3 length: 14 residues. V shed 1 base and J shed 0 bases, with 4 bases lying between them. CDR3 sequence (DNA): TGTGCCAGCTCACCACGGGTAGCCAAAAACATTCAGTACTTC. Its translation: CASSPRVAKNIQYF.

The table lists this clonotype with a few counts. This chain uses TRBV20-1 with TRBJ2-7; D remains unclear. The germline V and J ends were trimmed by 5 bases and 6 bases, with 20 bases remaining between them. CDR3 length: 14 amino acids. CDR1 and CDR2 from the germline V gene are DFQATT and SNEGSKA (reference sequence). CDR3 amino acids: CSAEPPPTKGEQYF. DNA of the CDR3: TGCAGTGCTGAGCCCCCCCCAACGAAGGGCGAGCAGTACTTC.

This clonotype was seen only a few times. The chain employs TRBV21-1 and TRBJ2-6; the table's D call, TRBD1, has no DNA check behind it. TRBV21-1 is a known pseudogene. This CDR3 spans 19 amino acids. The CDR3 DNA reads TGTGCCAGCAGCGAAGAAAGGGACAGGGCGAGCTCTGGGGCCAACGTCCTGACTTTC. Its protein product is CASSEERDRASSGANVLTF.

This clonotype was detected once. V usage is TRBV6-2 or TRBV6-3 and J usage is TRBJ1-2; TRBD1 aligns across 8 bases. Germline V gene sequence: CDR1 MNHEY, CDR2 SVGEGT. This CDR3 contains 15 residues. The junction had 12 bases not matched to a gene; V was cut back by 6 bases and J by 6 bases. Written as DNA, the CDR3 is TGTGCCAGCAGGCCGACAGGGGCCAGCTCTAATGGCTACACCTTC. Its protein is CASRPTGASSNGYTF.

This clonotype was seen only a few times. V gene TRBV7-9 combines with J gene TRBJ1-2; D may be TRBD1 (6 bases). The CDR3 is made up of 17 amino acids. The germline V and J ends were trimmed by 4 bases and 12 bases, with 30 bases remaining between them. In germline, CDR1 is SEHNR, CDR2 FQNEAQ (reference sequence). CDR3 in amino acids: CASSYFPVPEDRLLNTF. The CDR3 DNA reads as TGTGCCAGCAGCTATTTTCCTGTCCCGGAGGACAGACTATTAAACACCTTC.

This clonotype showed up just a few times. CDR3 DNA sequence: TGTGCCAGCAGCGCTGACAGGGGGCAAGGTCAGCCCCAGCATTTT. Its protein is CASSADRGQGQPQHF. The chain joins TRBV6-5 to TRBJ1-5, with 10 nucleotides matching TRBD1. The V gene end was trimmed by 6 bases and the J gene end by 6 bases; junction bases not matched to a gene: 8. The CDR3 has 15 amino acids. The germline V gene encodes CDR1 MNHEY and CDR2 SVGAGI.

There are a few counts of this clonotype. The CDR3 coding sequence is TGCAGCGTTGAGCCGCGAGGGGATTTGCAAGAGACCCAGTACTTC. Amino acid sequence: CSVEPRGDLQETQYF. The chain links TRBV29-1 to TRBJ2-5; D might be TRBD1 or TRBD2, each matching 5 bases. This CDR3 has 15 amino acids. The germline CDR1 and CDR2 sequences are SQVTM and ANQGSEA. V lost 3 bases, J lost 2 bases, and 16 bases lay in between.

This clonotype occurred a few times. V usage is TRBV28 and J usage is TRBJ1-2; 10 bases are a match to TRBD1. The CDR3 has 14 residues. Germline-derived CDR1 and CDR2 are MDHEN and SYDVKM. The junction had 5 bases not matched to a gene; V was cut back by 2 bases and J by 8 bases. CDR3: CASSLRQGARGYTF. The CDR3, as DNA: TGTGCCAGCAGTTTAAGACAGGGGGCTAGAGGCTACACCTTC.

V gene TRBV12-3 or TRBV12-4 combines with J gene TRBJ2-2, with a tentative D call TRBD1 (5 bases). The ends were cut back, 8 bases at V and 6 bases at J, with 16 bases in the middle. The CDR3 spans 14 residues. The CDR3 region has the DNA TGTGCCAGCCACCTGGGGCCCTCACCCGGGGAGCTGTTTTTT. Residues: CASHLGPSPGELFF.

The chain has TRBV7-2 and TRBJ2-2; TRBD2 agrees at 10 bases. The CDR3 is 15 amino acids. Germline loops: CDR1 SGHTA, CDR2 FQGNSA. Trimming at V came to 0 bases and at J to 7 bases, leaving 2 bases not matched to a gene. This CDR3 reads CASSLAAGGIGELFF. The CDR3 DNA sequence: TGTGCCAGCAGCTTAGCAGCGGGGGGGATCGGGGAGCTGTTTTTT.

The table lists this clonotype with a few counts. The chain carries TRBV4-3 and TRBJ2-2; TRBD2 is a possible D gene (5 bases). Between the trimmed V and J ends, which lost 4 bases and 6 bases, there was a span of 18 bases. Germline-derived CDR1 and CDR2 are LGHNA and YSLEER. The CDR3 covers 16 residues. The DNA of the CDR3 is TGCGCCAGCAGCCGCACAACGGGCGCCGGGGCCGGGGAGCTGTTTTTT. This encodes CASSRTTGAGAGELFF.

There are a few counts of this clonotype. The chain employs TRBV3-1 and TRBJ2-3; either TRBD1 or TRBD2 may fit D (5 bases each). The CDR3 is 17 amino acids. The V end was cut by 1 base, the J end by 4 bases, with 18 bases between. Germline CDR1 reads LGHDT; CDR2 reads YNNKEL (reference sequence). In nucleotides, the CDR3 is TGTGCCAGCAGCCAAGTCTCAGGGACCCTGGGCCCAGATACGCAGTATTTT. This encodes CASSQVSGTLGPDTQYF.

This chain connects TRBV20-1 to TRBJ1-5; D is ambiguous. Germline V gene lookup returns CDR1 DFQATT and CDR2 SNEGSKA (reference sequence). Trimming removed 3 bases at V and 0 bases at J, with 3 bases between. This CDR3 contains 12 residues. The DNA of the CDR3 is TGCAGTGCTAGTAGTAGCAATCAGCCCCAGCATTTT. Its translation: CSASSSNQPQHF.